This entry lists 7 T cell receptor beta chains sequenced from one sample in a study of beta chain features in type 1 diabetes. Study results and caveats: Among patients with Type 1 diabetes, TCRB CDR3s were moderately but significantly shorter in every one of the four CD4+ subsets.

Every isolated RNA sample was fully reverse transcribed, so sequencing captured expressed TCRB transcripts. Sequencing used immunoSEQ multiplex PCR; TCRdb keeps in-frame clones, though not all of them. The sample includes about 150,000 clones, about a tenth of them seen just once. Their specific antigens are unknown. The sequenced material came from central memory CD4+ T cells from blood. The receptors shown here come from a man younger than 40 with type 1 diabetes.

In its sample, this clone was seen a few times. V and J are TRBV6-6 and TRBJ2-6; tentatively, D is TRBD1 (6 bases). Germline V lookup: CDR1 MNHNY, CDR2 SVGAGI (reference sequence). CDR3 length: 15 amino acids. V gave up 11 bases and J gave up 0 bases, with 14 bases separating them. The CDR3 here is CAVRQAISGANVLTF. The CDR3 bases are TGTGCCGTAAGACAGGCGATCTCTGGGGCCAACGTCCTGACTTTC.

This clone was seen a handful of times. The V call is TRBV30, the J call TRBJ2-3; 12 nucleotides match TRBD2. The CDR3 contains 14 residues. J gave up 1 base and V 7 bases, and 3 bases lay outside the gene matches. Germline loops: CDR1 GTSNPN, CDR2 SVGIG (reference sequence). The CDR3 DNA sequence: TGTGCCTTCAGACTAGCGGGAGGCACAGATACGCAGTATTTT. Residues: CAFRLAGGTDTQYF.

This clone was observed a handful of times. V and J are TRBV28 and TRBJ2-2; 10 nucleotides agree with TRBD1. This CDR3 is built from 13 residues. Losses at the gene ends were 9 bases for V and 6 bases for J; bases not matched to a gene: 4. The germline V gene has CDR1 MDHEN and CDR2 SYDVKM. CDR3 bases: TGTGCCAGTTTTGGACAGGGGGCCGGGGAGCTGTTTTTT. Translated, it gives CASFGQGAGELFF.

The chain is built from TRBV28 and TRBJ2-1; 8 nucleotides match TRBD2. V shed 6 bases, J shed 1 base, and the junction held 2 bases outside the gene matches. The CDR3 has 14 amino acids. In germline, CDR1 is MDHEN, CDR2 SYDVKM. CDR3 in DNA: TGTGCCAGCAGGCGGGGGGATTCCTACAATGAGCAGTTCTTC. Protein sequence: CASRRGDSYNEQFF. Filled out from reference TRBV28 and TRBJ2-1, the complete variable domain reads DVKVTQSSRYLVKRTGEKVFLECVQDMDHENMFWYRQDPGLGLRLIYFSYDVKMKEKGDIPEGYSVSREKKERFSLILESASTNQTSMYLCASRRGDSYNEQFFGPGTRLTVL.

This CDR3 is CASSWTGPGELFF. The CDR3 nucleotides are TGTGCCAGCAGCTGGACAGGGCCCGGGGAGCTGTTTTTT. The chain links TRBV7-2 to TRBJ2-2; 8 bases are shared with TRBD1. V shed 4 bases and J 6 bases; nucleotides not matched to a gene: 1. Germline V CDR1 and CDR2: SGHTA, FQGNSA. This CDR3 region has 13 residues.

The rearrangement links TRBV6-4 to TRBJ2-1; tentatively, D is TRBD2 (7 bases). V was pared by 3 bases and J by 9 bases, with 15 bases between. Germline values: CDR1 MRHNA, CDR2 SNTAGT. The CDR3 totals 14 residues. The CDR3 DNA is TGTGCCAGCAGTGAAGGGGGGGGCTACGGTGAGCAGTTCTTC. Translated, it gives CASSEGGGYGEQFF.

This clone has only a few counts. The chain links TRBV7-9 to TRBJ2-1; 10 bases line up with TRBD2. V was clipped by 5 bases and J by 3 bases; unmatched bases: 4. Germline CDR1 is SEHNR and CDR2 is FQNEAQ (reference sequence). CDR3 length: 15 residues. CDR3 bases: TGTGCCAGCAGCCTCGGGACTAGCGACTACAATGAGCAGTTCTTC. Amino acid sequence: CASSLGTSDYNEQFF. Drawing the rest from reference TRBV7-9 and TRBJ2-1, the complete variable domain is DTGVSQNPRHKITKRGQNVTFRCDPISEHNRLYWYRQTLGQGPEFLTYFQNEAQLEKSRLLSDRFSAERPKGSFSTLEIQRTEQGDSAMYLCASSLGTSDYNEQFFGPGTRLTVL.